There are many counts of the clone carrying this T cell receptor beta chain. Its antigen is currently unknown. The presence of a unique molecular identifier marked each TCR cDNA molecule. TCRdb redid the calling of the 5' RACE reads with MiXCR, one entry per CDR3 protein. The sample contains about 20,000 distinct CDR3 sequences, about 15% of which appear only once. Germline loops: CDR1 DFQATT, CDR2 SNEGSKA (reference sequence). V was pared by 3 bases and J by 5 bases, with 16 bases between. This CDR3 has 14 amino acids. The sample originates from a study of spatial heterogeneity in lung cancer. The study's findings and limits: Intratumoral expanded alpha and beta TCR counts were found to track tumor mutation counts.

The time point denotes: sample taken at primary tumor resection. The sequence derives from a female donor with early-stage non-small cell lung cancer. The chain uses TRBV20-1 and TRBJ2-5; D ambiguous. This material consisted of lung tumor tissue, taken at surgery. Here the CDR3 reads CSARVGVTSETQYF. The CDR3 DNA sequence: TGCAGTGCTAGGGTTGGAGTCACATCCGAGACCCAGTACTTC.